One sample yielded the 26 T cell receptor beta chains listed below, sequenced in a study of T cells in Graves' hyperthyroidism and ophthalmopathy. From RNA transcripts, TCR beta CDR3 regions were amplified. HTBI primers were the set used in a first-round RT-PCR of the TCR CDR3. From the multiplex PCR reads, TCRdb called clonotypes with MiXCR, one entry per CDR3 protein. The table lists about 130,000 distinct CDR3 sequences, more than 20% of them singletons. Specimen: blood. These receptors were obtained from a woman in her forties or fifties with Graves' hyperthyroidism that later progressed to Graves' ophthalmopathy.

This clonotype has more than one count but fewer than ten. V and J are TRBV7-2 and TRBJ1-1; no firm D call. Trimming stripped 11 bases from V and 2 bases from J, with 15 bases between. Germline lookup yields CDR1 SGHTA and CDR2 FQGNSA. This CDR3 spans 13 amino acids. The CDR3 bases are TGTGCCTGCAATCCGGGATCAAACACTGAAGCTTTCTTT. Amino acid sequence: CACNPGSNTEAFF. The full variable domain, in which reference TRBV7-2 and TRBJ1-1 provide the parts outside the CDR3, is GAGVSQSPSNKVTEKGKDVELRCDPISGHTALYWYRQSLGQGLEFLIYFQGNSAPDKSGLPSDRFSAERTGGSVSTLTIQRTQQEDSAVYLCACNPGSNTEAFFGQGTRLTVV.

The CDR3 bases are TGCAGTGCTAGAGAGGTGACTAGCGGGGGGTCCAATGAGCAGTTCTTC. Protein sequence: CSAREVTSGGSNEQFF. The rearrangement links TRBV20-1 to TRBJ2-1, with TRBD2 matching 13 bases. Trimming removed 0 bases from V and 6 bases from J; junction bases left unmatched: 5. Germline V lookup: CDR1 DFQATT, CDR2 SNEGSKA (reference sequence). This CDR3 has 16 residues.

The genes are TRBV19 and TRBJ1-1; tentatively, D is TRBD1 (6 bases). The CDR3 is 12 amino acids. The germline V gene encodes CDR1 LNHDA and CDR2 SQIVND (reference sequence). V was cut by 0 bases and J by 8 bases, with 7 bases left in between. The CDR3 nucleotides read TGTGCCAGTAGTATAGACCAGGGGGAAGCTTTCTTT. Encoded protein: CASSIDQGEAFF.

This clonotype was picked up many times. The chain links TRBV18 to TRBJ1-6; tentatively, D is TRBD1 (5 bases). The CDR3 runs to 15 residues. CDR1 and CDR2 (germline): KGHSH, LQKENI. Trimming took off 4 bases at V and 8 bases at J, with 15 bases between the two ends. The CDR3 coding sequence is TGTGCCAGCTCACGGACACCCCAGACGGATTCACCCCTCCACTTT. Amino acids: CASSRTPQTDSPLHF.

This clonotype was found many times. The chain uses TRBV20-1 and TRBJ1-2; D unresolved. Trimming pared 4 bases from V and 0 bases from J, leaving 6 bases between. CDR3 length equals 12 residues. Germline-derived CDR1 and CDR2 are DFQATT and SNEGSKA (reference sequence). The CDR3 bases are TGCAGTGCTATGAGAGCTAACTATGGCTACACCTTC. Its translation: CSAMRANYGYTF.

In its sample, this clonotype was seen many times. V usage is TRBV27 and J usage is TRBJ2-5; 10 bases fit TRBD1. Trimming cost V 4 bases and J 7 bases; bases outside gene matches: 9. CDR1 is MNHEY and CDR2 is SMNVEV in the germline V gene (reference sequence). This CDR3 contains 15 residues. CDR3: CASSSPGQGPGTQYF. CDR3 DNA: TGTGCCAGCAGTTCGCCGGGACAGGGGCCAGGGACCCAGTACTTC.

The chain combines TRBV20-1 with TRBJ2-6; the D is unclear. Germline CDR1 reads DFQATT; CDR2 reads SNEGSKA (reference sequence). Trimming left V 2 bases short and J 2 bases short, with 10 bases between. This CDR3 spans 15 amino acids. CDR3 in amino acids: CSARPQLAGANVLTF. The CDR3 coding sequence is TGCAGTGCTAGACCCCAGTTAGCTGGGGCCAACGTCCTGACTTTC.

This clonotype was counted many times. In DNA form, the CDR3 reads TGTGCCAGCAGCCATGGACAGTCCAGCGAGCAGTACTTC. Translating gives CASSHGQSSEQYF. V usage is TRBV3-1 and J usage is TRBJ2-7; D might be TRBD1 (6 bases). CDR3 length: 13 amino acids. The V gene's germline CDR1 is LGHDT and CDR2 YNNKEL (reference sequence). V was pared by 3 bases and J by 6 bases, with 12 bases between.

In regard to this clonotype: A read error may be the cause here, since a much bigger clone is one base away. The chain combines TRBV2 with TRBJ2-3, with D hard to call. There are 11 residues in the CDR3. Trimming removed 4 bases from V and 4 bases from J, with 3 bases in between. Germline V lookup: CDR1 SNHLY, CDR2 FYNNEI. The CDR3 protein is CASSGADTQYF. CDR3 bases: TGTGCCAGCAGTGGAGCAGATACGCAGTATTTT.

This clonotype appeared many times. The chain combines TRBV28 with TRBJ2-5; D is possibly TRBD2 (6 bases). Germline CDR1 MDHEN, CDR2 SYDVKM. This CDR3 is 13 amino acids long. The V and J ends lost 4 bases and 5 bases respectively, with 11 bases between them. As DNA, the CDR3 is TGTGCCAGCAGTTCTCGAGGGAGGGAGACCCAGTACTTC. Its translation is CASSSRGRETQYF.

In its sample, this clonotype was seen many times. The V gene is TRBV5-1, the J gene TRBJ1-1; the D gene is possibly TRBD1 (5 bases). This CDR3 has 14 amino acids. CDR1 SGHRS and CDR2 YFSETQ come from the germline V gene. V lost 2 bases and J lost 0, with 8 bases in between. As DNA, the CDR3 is TGCGCCAGCAGCTTTGGCAGGGTGAACACTGAAGCTTTCTTT. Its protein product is CASSFGRVNTEAFF.

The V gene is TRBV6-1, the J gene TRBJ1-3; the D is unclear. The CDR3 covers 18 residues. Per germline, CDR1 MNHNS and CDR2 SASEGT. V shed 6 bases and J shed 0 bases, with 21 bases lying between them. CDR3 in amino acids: CASSDLTGQAPSGNTIYF. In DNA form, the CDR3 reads TGTGCCAGCAGCGACTTGACCGGGCAGGCGCCCTCTGGAAACACCATATATTTT.

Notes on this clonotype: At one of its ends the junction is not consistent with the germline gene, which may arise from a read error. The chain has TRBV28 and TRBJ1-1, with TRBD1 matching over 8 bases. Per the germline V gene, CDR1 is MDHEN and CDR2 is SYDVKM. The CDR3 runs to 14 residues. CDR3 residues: CASTLQGGNTEAFF. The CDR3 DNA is TGTGCCAGCACTTTACAGGGGGGGAACACTGAAGCTTTCTTT.

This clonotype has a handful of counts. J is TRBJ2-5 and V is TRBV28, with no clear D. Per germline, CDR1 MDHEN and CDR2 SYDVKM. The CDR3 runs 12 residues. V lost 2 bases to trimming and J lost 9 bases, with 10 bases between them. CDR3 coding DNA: TGTGCCAGCAGTTTACCGGCAGGCCCCCAGTACTTC. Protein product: CASSLPAGPQYF.

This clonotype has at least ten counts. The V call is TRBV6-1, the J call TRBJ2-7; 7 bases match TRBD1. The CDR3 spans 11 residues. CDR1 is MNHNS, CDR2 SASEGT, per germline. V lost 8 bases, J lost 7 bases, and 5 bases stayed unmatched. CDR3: CASVRQGEQYF. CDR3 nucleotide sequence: TGTGCCAGCGTGAGACAGGGAGAGCAGTACTTC.

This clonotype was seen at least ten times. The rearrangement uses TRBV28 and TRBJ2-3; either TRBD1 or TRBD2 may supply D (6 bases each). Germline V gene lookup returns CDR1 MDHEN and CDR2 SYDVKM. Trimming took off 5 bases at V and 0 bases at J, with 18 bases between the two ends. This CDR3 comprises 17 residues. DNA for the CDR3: TGTGCCAGCAGTCCCCATAGGGGGACTTTTAGCACAGATACGCAGTATTTT. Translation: CASSPHRGTFSTDTQYF.

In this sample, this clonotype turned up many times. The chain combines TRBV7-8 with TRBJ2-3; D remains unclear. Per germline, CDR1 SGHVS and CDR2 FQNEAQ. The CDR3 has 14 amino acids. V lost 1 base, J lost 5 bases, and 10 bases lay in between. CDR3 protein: CASSLGAGIDTQYF. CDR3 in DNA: TGTGCCAGCAGCTTAGGGGCAGGAATAGATACGCAGTATTTT.

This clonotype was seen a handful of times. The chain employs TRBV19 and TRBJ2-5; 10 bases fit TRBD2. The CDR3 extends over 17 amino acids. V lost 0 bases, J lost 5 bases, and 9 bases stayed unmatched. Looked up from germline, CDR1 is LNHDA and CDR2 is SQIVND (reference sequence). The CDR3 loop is CASSIDRPAGGPETQYF. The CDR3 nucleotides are TGTGCCAGTAGTATAGATCGGCCAGCGGGAGGGCCGGAGACCCAGTACTTC.

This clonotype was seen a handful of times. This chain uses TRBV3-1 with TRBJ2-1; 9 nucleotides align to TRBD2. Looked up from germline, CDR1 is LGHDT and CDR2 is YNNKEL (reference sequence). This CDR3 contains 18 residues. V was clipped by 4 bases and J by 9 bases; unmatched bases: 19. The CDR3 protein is CASSPPGAGGEYKPEQFF. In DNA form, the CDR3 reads TGTGCCAGCAGCCCCCCGGGGGCGGGAGGGGAGTACAAGCCTGAGCAGTTCTTC.

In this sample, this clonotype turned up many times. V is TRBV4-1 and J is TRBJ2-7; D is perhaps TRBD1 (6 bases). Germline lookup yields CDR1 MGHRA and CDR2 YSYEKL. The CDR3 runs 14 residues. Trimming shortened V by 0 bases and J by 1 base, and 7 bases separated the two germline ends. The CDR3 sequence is CASSQEQGSYEQYF. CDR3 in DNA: TGCGCCAGCAGCCAAGAACAGGGATCCTACGAGCAGTACTTC.

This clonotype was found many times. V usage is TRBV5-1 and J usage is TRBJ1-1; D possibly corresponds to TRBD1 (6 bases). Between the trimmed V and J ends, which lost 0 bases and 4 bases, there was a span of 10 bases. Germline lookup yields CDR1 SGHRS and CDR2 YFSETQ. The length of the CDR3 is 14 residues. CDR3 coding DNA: TGCGCCAGCAGCTTGGGAACAGGGAGCACTGAAGCTTTCTTT. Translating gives CASSLGTGSTEAFF. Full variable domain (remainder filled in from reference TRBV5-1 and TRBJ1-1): KAGVTQTPRYLIKTRGQQVTLSCSPISGHRSVSWYQQTPGQGLQFLFEYFSETQRNKGNFPGRFSGRQFSNSRSEMNVSTLELGDSALYLCASSLGTGSTEAFFGQGTRLTVV.

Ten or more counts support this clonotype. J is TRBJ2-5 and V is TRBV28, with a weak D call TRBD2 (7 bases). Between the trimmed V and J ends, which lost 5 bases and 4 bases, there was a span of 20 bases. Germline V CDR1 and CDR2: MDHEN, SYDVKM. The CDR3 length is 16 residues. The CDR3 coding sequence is TGTGCCAGCAGTCCACCGAGCGGAAGGGGGGGAGAGACCCAGTACTTC. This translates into CASSPPSGRGGETQYF.

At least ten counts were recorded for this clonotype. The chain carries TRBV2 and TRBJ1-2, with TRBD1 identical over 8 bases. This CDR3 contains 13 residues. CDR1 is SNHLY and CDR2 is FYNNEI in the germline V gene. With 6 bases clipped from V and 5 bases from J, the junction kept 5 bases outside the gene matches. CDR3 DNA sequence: TGTGCCAGCAGAGGACAGGGTATTTATGGCTACACCTTC. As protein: CASRGQGIYGYTF.

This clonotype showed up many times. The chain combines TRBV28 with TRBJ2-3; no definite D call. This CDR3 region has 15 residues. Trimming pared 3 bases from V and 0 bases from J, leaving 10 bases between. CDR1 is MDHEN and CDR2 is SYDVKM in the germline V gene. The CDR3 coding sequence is TGTGCCAGCAGTTTCCCCGACCGGAGCACAGATACGCAGTATTTT. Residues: CASSFPDRSTDTQYF.

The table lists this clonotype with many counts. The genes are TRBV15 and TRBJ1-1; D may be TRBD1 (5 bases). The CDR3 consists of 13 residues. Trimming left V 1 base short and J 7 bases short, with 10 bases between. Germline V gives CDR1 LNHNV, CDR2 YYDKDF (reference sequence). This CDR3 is CATSRGGAGEAFF. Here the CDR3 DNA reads TGTGCCACCAGCAGAGGAGGGGCGGGTGAAGCTTTCTTT.

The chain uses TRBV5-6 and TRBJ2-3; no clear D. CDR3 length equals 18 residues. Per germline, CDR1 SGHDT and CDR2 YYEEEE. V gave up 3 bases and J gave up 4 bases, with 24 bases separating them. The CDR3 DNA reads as TGTGCCAGCAGCTCCTTGACGAGAAGGATCGTTTGGTCAGATACGCAGTATTTT. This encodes CASSSLTRRIVWSDTQYF.